A single sample is the source of the 9 T cell receptor beta chains below, sequenced in a study of tumor-infiltrating lymphocytes in primary liver carcinoma (dated by TCRdb to about 2017). Blood RNA was extracted from unsorted whole blood with TRIzol reagent; germline DNA came from the DNeasy Blood & Tissue kit. Instrument on record: Illumina HiSeq 2500. TCRbeta-specific cDNA was reverse-transcribed from 500 ng total RNA using a constant-region primer and ProtoScript II reverse transcriptase. Construction of the TCRbeta libraries relied on three nested rounds of multiplex PCR, following a slightly modified ARM-PCR procedure. Each of the first two PCR rounds ran for around 11 cycles using multiplex TRBV1-TRBV30 forward primers together with a Cbeta reverse primer. TCRdb ran its own pipeline on the public reads, namely fastp trimming at Q25 and MiXCR clone calling, and kept in-frame beta chains. Each CDR3 protein gets just one entry, which takes the most common genes and DNA from the rows behind it. The sample table contains fewer than 250,000 distinct CDR3 sequences; only one count was recorded for less than 70% of them. The ten largest clones take up approximately 6.5% of the sample.

The sample comprised peripheral blood. All receptors derive from a woman aged 55-75 years with primary liver carcinoma and hepatitis B virus infection.

The J gene is TRBJ1-4, the V gene TRBV7-8; D gene uncertain. CDR1 and CDR2 (germline): SGHVS, FQNEAQ. CDR3 length: 18 residues. Trimming cost V 2 bases and J 5 bases, with 21 bases left between them. The CDR3 region is CASSLSPPRRRLNEKLFF. Written as DNA, the CDR3 is TGTGCCAGCAGCTTAAGCCCGCCTAGACGGCGCTTAAATGAAAAACTGTTTTTT.

Points on this clonotype: Since the CDR3 does not end with the conserved phenylalanine or tryptophan, this likely comes from a read error. The chain carries TRBV30 and TRBJ1-1, with D hard to call. CDR1 and CDR2 (germline): GTSNPN, SVGIG (reference sequence). CDR3 length: 14 amino acids. The chain's CDR3 is CVWSVHRLKIEAFI. DNA of the CDR3: TGTGTCTGGAGTGTACATCGACTCAAGATTGAAGCTTTCATT.

A remark on this clonotype: A much larger clone differs from this one at a single base, so this may be a read error. V and J are TRBV5-8 and TRBJ1-2, with 8 bases lining up with TRBD1. This CDR3 is 14 amino acids long. V shed 6 bases and J 4 bases; nucleotides not matched to a gene: 8. The germline V gene has CDR1 SGHTS and CDR2 YDEGEE. Written as DNA, the CDR3 is TGTGCCAGCAACTCGACAGGGGTATCCTATGGCTACACCTTC. It encodes CASNSTGVSYGYTF.

A remark on this clonotype: This sequence may be a read error, since a much larger clone differs from it by one base. V usage is TRBV6-1 and J usage is TRBJ2-1, with D perhaps given as TRBD1 or TRBD2 (5 bases each). The CDR3 loop spans 13 amino acids. The germline gives CDR1 MNHNS, CDR2 SASEGT. CDR3 sequence reads: CASCEVRGYEQFF. DNA for the CDR3: TGTGCCAGCTGTGAAGTGAGGGGCTATGAGCAGTTCTTC.

A word on this clonotype: A much larger clone sits a single nucleotide away, making a read error possible. The gene calls are TRBV12-3 or TRBV12-4 and TRBJ2-1, with D uncertain. V lost 2 bases, J lost 10 bases, and 30 bases lay in between. This CDR3 is 19 amino acids long. The CDR3 is CASSLPLFFPLPKREEQFF. For the CDR3, the DNA is TGTGCCAGCAGTTTACCCCTCTTCTTTCCCTTGCCCAAACGAGAAGAGCAGTTCTTC.

The rearrangement joins TRBV14 to TRBJ1-1; D remains unclear. V lost 4 bases and J 2 bases, leaving 8 bases between the germline ends. This CDR3 comprises 13 residues. From germline, CDR1 is SGHDN and CDR2 FVKESK. CDR3 sequence reads: CASSLLDNTEAFF. In DNA, the CDR3 is TGTGCCAGCAGCCTATTAGACAACACTGAAGCTTTCTTT.

The sample holds many counts of this clonotype. V and J are TRBV6-5 and TRBJ2-2; 9 nucleotides align to TRBD2. The germline gives CDR1 MNHEY, CDR2 SVGAGI. Unmatched junction bases numbered 8, after V lost 0 bases and J lost 3 bases. The CDR3 sequence is 18 residues long. DNA for the CDR3: TGTGCCAGCAGTTACTCGCGGGAGGGCCATGAGTACACCGGGGAGCTGTTTTTT. This sequence encodes CASSYSREGHEYTGELFF.

In this sample, this clonotype turned up a few times. The genes are TRBV5-6 and TRBJ2-3; TRBD2 aligns across 7 bases. Germline values: CDR1 SGHDT, CDR2 YYEEEE. After removal of 1 base from V and 4 bases from J, the junction contained 9 bases not matched to a gene. The CDR3 contains 16 residues. Here the CDR3 reads CASSLRAGVGPDTQYF. The DNA of the CDR3 is TGTGCCAGCAGCTTGCGTGCGGGAGTGGGTCCAGATACGCAGTATTTT.

Note on this clonotype: The junction and the germline gene differ at one end; a read error may be behind it. The chain has TRBV11-2 and TRBJ1-5; weak D call: TRBD1 (6 bases). The germline gives CDR1 SGHAT, CDR2 FQNNGV. The CDR3 is 15 residues long. CDR3 bases: TGTGTCAGCAGTTTACGGGGGGCGAGCAATCAGCCCCAGCATTTT. It yields the protein CVSSLRGASNQPQHF.